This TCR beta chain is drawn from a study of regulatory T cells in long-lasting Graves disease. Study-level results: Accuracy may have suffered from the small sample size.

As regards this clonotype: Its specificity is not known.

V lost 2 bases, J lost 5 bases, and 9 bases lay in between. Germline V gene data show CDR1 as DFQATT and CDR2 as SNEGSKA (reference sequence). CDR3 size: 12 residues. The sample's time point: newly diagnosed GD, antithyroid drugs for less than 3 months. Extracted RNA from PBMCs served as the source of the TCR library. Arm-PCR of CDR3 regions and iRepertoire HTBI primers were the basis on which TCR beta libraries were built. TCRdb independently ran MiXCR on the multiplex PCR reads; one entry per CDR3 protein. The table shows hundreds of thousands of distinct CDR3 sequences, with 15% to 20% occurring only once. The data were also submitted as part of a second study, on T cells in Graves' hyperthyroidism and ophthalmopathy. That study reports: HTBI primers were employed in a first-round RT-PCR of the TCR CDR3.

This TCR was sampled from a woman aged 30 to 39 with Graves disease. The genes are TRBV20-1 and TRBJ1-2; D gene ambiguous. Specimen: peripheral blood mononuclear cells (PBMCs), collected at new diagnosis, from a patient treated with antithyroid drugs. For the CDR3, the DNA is TGCAGTGCTAGACAGGAGGGATATGGCTACACCTTC. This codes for CSARQEGYGYTF.